This T cell receptor beta chain was profiled in a study of early T cells in non-severe SARS-CoV-2 infection. Study-level information: Unsorted whole blood bulk RNA was sequenced, with unpaired chains. Findings of the study overall: VDJdb matching skewed toward anti-spike CD8 responses, missing private and CD4 specificities.

The protocol attached unique molecular identifiers to individual cDNA molecules. In TCRdb, the 5' RACE reads were re-called with MiXCR into one record per CDR3 protein. The sample has roughly 45,000 distinct CDR3 sequences; about 9.9% are singletons. V trimming: 8 bases; J trimming: 5 bases; junction bases outside the gene matches: 5. Germline assignment: CDR1 LNHDA and CDR2 SQIVND (reference sequence). CDR3 length: 13 amino acids. This clonotype was counted a few times. Its antigen remains unknown. Sample: whole blood. The V gene is TRBV19, the J gene TRBJ1-1; 10 bases align to TRBD1. This receptor was obtained from an adult who was a healthcare worker with PCR-confirmed SARS-CoV-2 infection or an uninfected control (not recorded which). The CDR3: CASAGQGGTEAFF. The CDR3 nucleotides are TGTGCCAGTGCCGGACAGGGGGGGACTGAAGCTTTCTTT.